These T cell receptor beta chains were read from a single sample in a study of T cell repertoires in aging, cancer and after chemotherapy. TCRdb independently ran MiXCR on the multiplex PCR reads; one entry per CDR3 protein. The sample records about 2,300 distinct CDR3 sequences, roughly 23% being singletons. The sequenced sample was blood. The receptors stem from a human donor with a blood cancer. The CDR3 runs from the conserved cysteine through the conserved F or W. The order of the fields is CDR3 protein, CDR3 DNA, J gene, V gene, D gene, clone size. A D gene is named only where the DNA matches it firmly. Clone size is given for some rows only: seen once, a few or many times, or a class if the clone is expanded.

CAISEIRDSNYGYTF	TGTGCCATCAGTGAGATCCGGGACAGTAACTATGGCTACACCTTC	TRBJ1-2	TRBV10-3	TRBD1	-
CASMVLAGAKNEQFF	TGTGCCAGCATGGTCCTAGCGGGAGCAAAAAATGAGCAGTTCTTC	TRBJ2-1	TRBV6-5	TRBD2	-
CASSEPTGVTAGSYEQYF	TGTGCCAGCAGTGAACCAACAGGGGTTACAGCCGGCTCCTACGAGCAGTACTTC	TRBJ2-7	TRBV2	TRBD1	few
CASSQAETSGSYEQFF	TGTGCCAGCAGCCAAGCAGAAACTAGCGGGAGTTATGAGCAGTTCTTC	TRBJ2-1	TRBV4-2	TRBD2	-
CASTSRDSIFYGYTF	TGTGCCAGCACCTCCCGGGACAGCATATTCTATGGCTACACCTTC	TRBJ1-2	TRBV6-5	TRBD1	medium-sized
CASSKDRAQETQYF	TGTGCCAGCTCAAAGGACAGGGCGCAAGAGACCCAGTACTTC	TRBJ2-5	TRBV18	TRBD1	medium-sized
CSARDLTSGGAGTQYF	TGCAGTGCTAGAGATCTCACTAGCGGGGGGGCGGGGACCCAGTACTTC	TRBJ2-5	TRBV20-1	TRBD2	large
CASSLSSHRPQHF	TGTGCCAGCAGTTTATCGTCTCATCGGCCCCAGCATTTT	TRBJ1-5	TRBV27	-	medium-sized
CAWRPGRRNEKLFF	TGTGCCTGGAGACCAGGGAGGCGAAATGAAAAACTGTTTTTT	TRBJ1-4	TRBV30	-	medium-sized
CASSPGTAGSYNSPLHF	TGTGCCAGCAGCCCCGGGACAGCCGGCTCCTATAATTCACCCCTCCACTTT	TRBJ1-6	TRBV5-6	TRBD1	medium-sized